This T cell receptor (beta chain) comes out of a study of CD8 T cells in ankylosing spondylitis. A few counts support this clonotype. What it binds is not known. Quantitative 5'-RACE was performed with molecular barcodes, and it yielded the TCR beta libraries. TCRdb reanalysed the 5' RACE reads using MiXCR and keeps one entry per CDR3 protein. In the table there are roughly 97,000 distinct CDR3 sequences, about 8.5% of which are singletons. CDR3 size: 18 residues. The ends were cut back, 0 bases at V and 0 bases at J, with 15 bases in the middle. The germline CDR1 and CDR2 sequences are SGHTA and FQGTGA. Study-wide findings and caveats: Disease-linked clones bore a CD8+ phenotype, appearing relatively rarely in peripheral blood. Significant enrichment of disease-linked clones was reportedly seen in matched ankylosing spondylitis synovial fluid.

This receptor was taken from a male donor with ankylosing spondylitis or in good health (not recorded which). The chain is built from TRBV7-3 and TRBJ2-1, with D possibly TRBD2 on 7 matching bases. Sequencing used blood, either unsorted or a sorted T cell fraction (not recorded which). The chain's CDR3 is CASSLTLAGEGSYNEQFF. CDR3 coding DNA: TGTGCCAGCAGCTTAACGTTGGCAGGGGAGGGCTCCTACAATGAGCAGTTCTTC.